This TCR beta chain was documented in a study of brain T cells in children with intractable seizures. A remark on this clone: No antigen is known for it.

Germline V lookup: CDR1 LNHNV, CDR2 YYDKDF (reference sequence). This CDR3 has 17 residues. Trimming removed 0 bases from V and 7 bases from J; junction bases left unmatched: 10. Using immunoSEQ multiplex PCR, the repertoire was profiled, and TCRdb retains in-frame clones only, with some absent. Of under 400,000 clones listed, 93% are singletons. Specified time point: blood from clinic visit 5 months post-surgery; TSC patient then seizure free. The sequenced cases were selected for having the highest brain T cell transcript signatures. Pre-surgery treatment included at least one anti-epileptic drug. Study results and limitations: Clones missing pre-surgery may reflect undersampling of that blood sample.

The V call is TRBV15, the J call TRBJ2-1, with 9 bases aligning to TRBD2. The clonotype was recovered from a boy under two years old with tuberous sclerosis and intractable seizures. Specimen: peripheral blood, collected roughly 5 months after surgery. The CDR3 reads CATSRDRAGGPQNEQFF. CDR3 nucleotides: TGTGCCACCAGCAGAGATCGGGCGGGAGGGCCTCAGAATGAGCAGTTCTTC.